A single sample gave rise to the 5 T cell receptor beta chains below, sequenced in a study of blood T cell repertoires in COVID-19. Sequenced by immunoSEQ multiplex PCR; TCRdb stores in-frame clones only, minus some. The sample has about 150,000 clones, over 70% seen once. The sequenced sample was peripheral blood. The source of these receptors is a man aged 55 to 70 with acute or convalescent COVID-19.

This chain's CDR3 is CASSPGGPNYSYNEQFF. The CDR3 nucleotides are TGTGCCAGCAGCCCCGGGGGACCTAATTACTCCTACAATGAGCAGTTCTTC. This rearrangement joins TRBV9 to TRBJ2-1, with D possibly being TRBD2 (6 bases). Germline V gene data show CDR1 as SGDLS and CDR2 as YYNGEE. The CDR3 extends over 17 amino acids. Trimming pared 4 bases from V and 0 bases from J, leaving 17 bases between.

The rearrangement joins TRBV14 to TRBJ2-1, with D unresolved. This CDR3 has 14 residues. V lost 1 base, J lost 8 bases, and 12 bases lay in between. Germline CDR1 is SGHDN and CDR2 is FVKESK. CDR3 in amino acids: CASSQVRLGHEQFF. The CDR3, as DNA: TGTGCCAGCAGCCAAGTGCGGCTAGGCCATGAGCAGTTCTTC. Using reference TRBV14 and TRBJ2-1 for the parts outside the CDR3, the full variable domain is EAGVTQFPSHSVIEKGQTVTLRCDPISGHDNLYWYRRVMGKEIKFLLHFVKESKQDESGMPNNRFLAERTGGTYSTLKVQPAELEDSGVYFCASSQVRLGHEQFFGPGTRLTVL.

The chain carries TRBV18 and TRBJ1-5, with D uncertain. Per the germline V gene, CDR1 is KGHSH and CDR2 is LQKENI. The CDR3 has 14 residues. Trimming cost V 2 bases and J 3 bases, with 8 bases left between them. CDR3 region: CASSPVQINQPQHF. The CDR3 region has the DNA TGTGCCAGCTCACCAGTACAGATCAATCAGCCCCAGCATTTT.

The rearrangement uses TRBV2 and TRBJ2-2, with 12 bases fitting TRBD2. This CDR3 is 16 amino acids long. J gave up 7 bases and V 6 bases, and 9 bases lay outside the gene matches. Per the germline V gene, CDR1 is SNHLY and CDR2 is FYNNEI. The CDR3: CASSPGTSGPHGELFF. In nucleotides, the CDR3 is TGTGCCAGCAGCCCCGGGACTAGCGGGCCGCACGGGGAGCTGTTTTTT.

The CDR3 loop reads CSVAGGNPDTQYF. The DNA of the CDR3 is TGCAGCGTAGCGGGAGGGAACCCAGATACGCAGTATTTT. The chain employs TRBV29-1 and TRBJ2-3; 10 bases are a match to TRBD2. V was pared by 6 bases and J by 4 bases, with 4 bases of the junction left unmatched. The germline V gene has CDR1 SQVTM and CDR2 ANQGSEA. This CDR3 region has 13 residues.